This T cell receptor (beta chain) was recovered during a study of post-analysis software for immune sequencing data. General study results and limits: Patients carried roughly 5 TRBV segments more frequently than controls did, and TRBV5-6, TRBV5-1 and TRBV20-1 were among them.

Unique molecular identifiers had been added to the TCR beta cDNA libraries. TCRdb itself ran the PCR reads through MiXCR, one entry per CDR3 protein. The data contain hundreds of thousands of distinct CDR3 sequences, 59% of them seen just once; the ten biggest clones take up approximately 10%. After removal of 5 bases from V and 1 base from J, the junction contained 6 bases not matched to a gene. Germline CDR1 SQVTM, CDR2 ANQGSEA. The CDR3 contains 14 residues. Concerning this clonotype: What it binds is not known.

The sample was blood. This receptor was taken from a girl aged 2 to 10 with multiple sclerosis. V is TRBV29-1 and J is TRBJ1-1; 8 bases match TRBD1. The CDR3 sequence is CSVRQGPSNTEAFF. DNA for the CDR3: TGCAGCGTTAGACAGGGGCCCTCGAACACTGAAGCTTTCTTT.